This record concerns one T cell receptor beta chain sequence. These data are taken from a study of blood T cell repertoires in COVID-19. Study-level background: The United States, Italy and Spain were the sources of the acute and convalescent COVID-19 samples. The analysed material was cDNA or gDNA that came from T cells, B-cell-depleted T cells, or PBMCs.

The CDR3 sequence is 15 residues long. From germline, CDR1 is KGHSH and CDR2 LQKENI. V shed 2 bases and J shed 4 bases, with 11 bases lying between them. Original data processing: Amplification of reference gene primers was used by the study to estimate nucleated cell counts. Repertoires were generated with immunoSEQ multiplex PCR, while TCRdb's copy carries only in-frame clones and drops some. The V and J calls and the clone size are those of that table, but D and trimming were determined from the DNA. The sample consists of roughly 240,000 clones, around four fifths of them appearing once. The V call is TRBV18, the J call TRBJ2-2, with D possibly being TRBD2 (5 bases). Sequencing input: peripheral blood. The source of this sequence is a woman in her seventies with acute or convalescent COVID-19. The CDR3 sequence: CASSPGAESTGELFF. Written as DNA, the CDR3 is TGTGCCAGCTCACCAGGAGCGGAGAGCACCGGGGAGCTGTTTTTT.